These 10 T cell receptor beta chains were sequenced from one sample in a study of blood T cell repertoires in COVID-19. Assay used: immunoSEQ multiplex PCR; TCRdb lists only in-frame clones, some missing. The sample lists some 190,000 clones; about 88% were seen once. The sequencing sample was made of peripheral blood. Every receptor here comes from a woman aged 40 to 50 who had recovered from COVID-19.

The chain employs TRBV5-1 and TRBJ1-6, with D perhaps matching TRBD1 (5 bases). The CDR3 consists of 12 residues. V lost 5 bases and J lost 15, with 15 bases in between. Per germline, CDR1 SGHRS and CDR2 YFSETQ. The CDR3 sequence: CASRGDSPRLHF. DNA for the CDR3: TGCGCCAGCAGAGGGGACTCACCGCGCCTCCACTTT.

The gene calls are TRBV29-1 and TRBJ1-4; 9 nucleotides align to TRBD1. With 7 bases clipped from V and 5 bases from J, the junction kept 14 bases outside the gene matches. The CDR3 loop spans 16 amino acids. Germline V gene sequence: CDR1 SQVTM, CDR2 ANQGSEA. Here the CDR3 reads CSAGTGNIHMNEKLFF. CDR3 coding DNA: TGCAGCGCCGGGACAGGGAACATTCACATGAATGAAAAACTGTTTTTT.

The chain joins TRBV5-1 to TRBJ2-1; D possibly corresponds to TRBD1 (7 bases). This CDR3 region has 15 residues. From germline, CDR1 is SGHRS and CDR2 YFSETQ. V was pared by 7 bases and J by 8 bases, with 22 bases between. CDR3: CASVLSRGGGYEQFF. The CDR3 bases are TGCGCCAGCGTATTGTCAAGAGGAGGGGGCTATGAGCAGTTCTTC.

CDR3 nucleotide sequence: TGTGCCAGCAGCTTGCAGGGATCGTATGACCCCGGGGAGCTGTTTTTT. This encodes CASSLQGSYDPGELFF. The J gene is TRBJ2-2, the V gene TRBV5-6; D might be TRBD1 (5 bases). V dropped 1 base and J dropped 6 bases, with 16 bases sitting between them. Germline loops: CDR1 SGHDT, CDR2 YYEEEE. This CDR3 contains 16 residues.

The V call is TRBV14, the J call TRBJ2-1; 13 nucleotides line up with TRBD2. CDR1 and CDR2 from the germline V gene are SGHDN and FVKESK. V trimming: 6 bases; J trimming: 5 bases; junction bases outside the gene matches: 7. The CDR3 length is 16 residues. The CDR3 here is CASSRRTSGSDNEQFF. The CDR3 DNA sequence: TGTGCCAGCAGTCGACGGACTAGCGGGAGTGACAATGAGCAGTTCTTC. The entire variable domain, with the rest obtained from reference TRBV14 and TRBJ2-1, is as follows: EAGVTQFPSHSVIEKGQTVTLRCDPISGHDNLYWYRRVMGKEIKFLLHFVKESKQDESGMPNNRFLAERTGGTYSTLKVQPAELEDSGVYFCASSRRTSGSDNEQFFGPGTRLTVL.

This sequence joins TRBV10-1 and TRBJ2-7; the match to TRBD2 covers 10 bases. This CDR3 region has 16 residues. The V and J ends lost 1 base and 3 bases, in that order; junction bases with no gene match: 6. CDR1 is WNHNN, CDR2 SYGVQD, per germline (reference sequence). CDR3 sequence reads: CASSEFLAGVLYEQYF. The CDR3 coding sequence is TGCGCCAGCAGTGAGTTTCTAGCGGGAGTACTCTACGAGCAGTACTTC.

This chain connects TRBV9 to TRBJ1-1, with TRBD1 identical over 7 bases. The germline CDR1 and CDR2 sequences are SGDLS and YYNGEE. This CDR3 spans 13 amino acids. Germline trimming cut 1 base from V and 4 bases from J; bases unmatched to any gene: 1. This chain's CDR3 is CASSVQGGTEAFF. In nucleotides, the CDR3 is TGTGCCAGCAGCGTACAGGGGGGCACTGAAGCTTTCTTT.

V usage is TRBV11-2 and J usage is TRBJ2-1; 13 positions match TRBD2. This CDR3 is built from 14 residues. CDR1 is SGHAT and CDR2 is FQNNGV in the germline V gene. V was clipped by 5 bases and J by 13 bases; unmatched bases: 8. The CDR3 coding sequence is TGTGCCAGCAGCCAAGGGACTAGCGGGAAGGGACAGTTCTTC. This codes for CASSQGTSGKGQFF. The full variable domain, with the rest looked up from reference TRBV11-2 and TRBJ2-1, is EAGVAQSPRYKIIEKRQSVAFWCNPISGHATLYWYQQILGQGPKLLIQFQNNGVVDDSQLPKDRFSAERLKGVDSTLKIQPAKLEDSAVYLCASSQGTSGKGQFFGPGTRLTVL.

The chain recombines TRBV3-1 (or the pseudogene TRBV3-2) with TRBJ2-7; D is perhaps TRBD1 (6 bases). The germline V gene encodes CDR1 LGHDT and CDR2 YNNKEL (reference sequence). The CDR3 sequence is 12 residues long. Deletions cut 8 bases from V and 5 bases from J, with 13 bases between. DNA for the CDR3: TGTGCCAGCTCAAGACAGGCCCACGAGCAGTACTTC. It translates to CASSRQAHEQYF.

The CDR3 nucleotides read TGTGCCAGCTCCCCCCGAGGGGGACAGGAGAGCCAAGAGACCCAGTACTTC. This translates into CASSPRGGQESQETQYF. The rearrangement uses TRBV18 and TRBJ2-5; 8 nucleotides align to TRBD1. Looked up from germline, CDR1 is KGHSH and CDR2 is LQKENI. CDR3 length equals 17 residues. V shed 6 bases and J 1 base; nucleotides not matched to a gene: 13.